This TCR beta chain originates from a study of shared clonotypes between healthy human individuals. Notes on the study in general: It was observed that roughly 5.4% of naive CD4 clonotypes were shared across a handful of donors.

This clone was found a few times. Its target is unknown. Assay: immunoSEQ multiplex PCR; the TCRdb copy retains only in-frame clones and omits some. The sample consists of under 1,100,000 clones, under 80% of them appearing once. Trimming shortened V by 4 bases and J by 0 bases, and 18 bases separated the two germline ends. The germline V gene encodes CDR1 MDHEN and CDR2 SYDVKM. This CDR3 is built from 17 residues. The clonotype originates from a young man in good health. The material sequenced was memory CD4+ T cells sorted from blood. Stated subset: CD45RA-negative fraction. J is TRBJ1-1 and V is TRBV28; no definite D call. The CDR3 is CASSSSGRLAVNTEAFF. DNA of the CDR3: TGTGCCAGCAGTTCCTCCGGGAGGTTGGCGGTGAACACTGAAGCTTTCTTT.